The entry that follows covers one T cell receptor (beta chain) sequence. The antigen is unknown. This sample was taken from a study of regulatory T cells in long-lasting Graves disease. At the level of the study: Persistence in Graves' disease required over 5 years of antithyroid drugs plus positive TSH receptor antibodies.

Findings of the study overall: The small sample size may have reduced accuracy. Clonotypes that were public and shared totalled roughly 3,000 in persistent patients versus 750 to 1,000 in new patients. It was in persistent disease that TRBV28, TRBJ1-2 and TRBJ2-5 were favored.

Building the TCR beta libraries relied on iRepertoire HTBI primers, and CDR3 regions underwent Arm-PCR. TCRdb ran MiXCR on the multiplex PCR reads and lists one entry per CDR3 protein. The sample yields about 470,000 distinct CDR3 sequences, around a fifth seen once. The junction had 7 bases not matched to a gene; V was cut back by 6 bases and J by 4 bases. This CDR3 region has 15 residues. Germline CDR1 reads SGHVS; CDR2 reads FQNEAQ. Noted time point: persistent/refractory GD, antithyroid drugs over 5 years with positive TRAb. Making the TCR library involved RNA that had been extracted from PBMCs. J is TRBJ2-1 and V is TRBV7-8; 9 bases match TRBD2. This receptor was taken from a female donor with Graves disease. The specimen was peripheral blood mononuclear cells (PBMCs), collected when the disease was refractory, from a patient treated with antithyroid drugs. The CDR3 is CASSRRLAAYNEQFF. The CDR3, as DNA: TGTGCCAGCAGTCGACGACTAGCGGCTTACAATGAGCAGTTCTTC.